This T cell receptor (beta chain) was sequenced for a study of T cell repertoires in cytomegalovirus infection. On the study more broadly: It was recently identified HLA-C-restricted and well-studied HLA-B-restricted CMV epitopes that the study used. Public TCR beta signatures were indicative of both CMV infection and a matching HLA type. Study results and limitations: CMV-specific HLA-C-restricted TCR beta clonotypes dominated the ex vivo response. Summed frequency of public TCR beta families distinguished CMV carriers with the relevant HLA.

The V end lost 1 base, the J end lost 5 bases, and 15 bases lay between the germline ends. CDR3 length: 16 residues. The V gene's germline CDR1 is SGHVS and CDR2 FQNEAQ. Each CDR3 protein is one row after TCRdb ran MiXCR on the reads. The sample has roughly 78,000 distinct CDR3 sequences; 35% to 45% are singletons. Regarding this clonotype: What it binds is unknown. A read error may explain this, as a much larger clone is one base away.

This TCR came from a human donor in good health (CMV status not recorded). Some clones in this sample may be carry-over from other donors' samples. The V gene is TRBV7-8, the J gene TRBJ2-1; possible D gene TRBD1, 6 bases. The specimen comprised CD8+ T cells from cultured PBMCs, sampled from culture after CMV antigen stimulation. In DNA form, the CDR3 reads TGTGCCAGCAGCTTAGAGGGGGTCAGAGTTAACAATGAGCAGTTCTTC. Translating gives CASSLEGVRVNNEQFF.